A selection of T cell receptor beta chains follows, all from one sample in a study of T cells expressing NK-cell markers. TCRdb re-called the 5' RACE reads and shows each CDR3 protein once, DNA omitted. The specimen's table records roughly 420,000 distinct CDR3 sequences. Specimen: blood T cells: a sorted CD56 or NKG2C T cell subset, CD4+ or CD8+ T cells, or bulk PBMC T cells (not recorded which). Every receptor here comes from a woman aged 18-70 years in good health. The CDR3 runs from the conserved cysteine through the conserved F or W.

cdr3_length: 14
v_call: TRBV2
j_call: TRBJ1-5
cdr3_aa: CASNPGQGSQPQHF

cdr3_length: 12
v_call: TRBV5-5
j_call: TRBJ1-4
cdr3_aa: CASSTRKEKLFF

cdr3_length: 15
v_call: TRBV7-2
j_call: TRBJ1-1
cdr3_aa: CASSSIGSSNTEAFF

cdr3_length: 12
v_call: TRBV27
j_call: TRBJ1-2
cdr3_aa: CASSGASSGYTF

cdr3_length: 13
v_call: TRBV20-1
j_call: TRBJ2-5
cdr3_aa: CSASLSGAETQYF

cdr3_length: 14
v_call: TRBV30
j_call: TRBJ2-2
cdr3_aa: CAWSGGIHTGELFF

cdr3_length: 14
v_call: TRBV5-1
j_call: TRBJ2-7
cdr3_aa: CASSFSTSRYEQYF

cdr3_length: 16
v_call: TRBV4-1
j_call: TRBJ2-3
cdr3_aa: CASSLRVGSRTDTQYF

cdr3_length: 14
v_call: TRBV12-3/TRBV12-4
j_call: TRBJ1-2
cdr3_aa: CASSRGSGLYGYTF

cdr3_length: 16
v_call: TRBV4-3
j_call: TRBJ2-1
cdr3_aa: CASSQDPLTGFNEQFF

cdr3_length: 11
v_call: TRBV12-3/TRBV12-4
j_call: TRBJ2-7
cdr3_aa: CASSSLYEQYF

cdr3_length: 15
v_call: TRBV4-3
j_call: TRBJ1-5
cdr3_aa: CASSPQTSSNQPQHF

cdr3_length: 14
v_call: TRBV19
j_call: TRBJ2-2
cdr3_aa: CASRSLWPGGELFF

cdr3_length: 14
v_call: TRBV29-1
j_call: TRBJ2-7
cdr3_aa: CSVGGSRGSYEQYF

cdr3_length: 16
v_call: TRBV5-6
j_call: TRBJ2-1
cdr3_aa: CASSSTGQGSYNEQFF

cdr3_length: 15
v_call: TRBV7-3
j_call: TRBJ2-5
cdr3_aa: CASSLIPSGGETQYF

cdr3_length: 16
v_call: TRBV6-5
j_call: TRBJ2-1
cdr3_aa: CASSYWTSGPYNEQFF

cdr3_length: 16
v_call: TRBV14
j_call: TRBJ2-5
cdr3_aa: CASTLARGRYQETQYF

cdr3_length: 13
v_call: TRBV12-3/TRBV12-4
j_call: TRBJ1-2
cdr3_aa: CASSFKAGGGYTF

cdr3_length: 14
v_call: TRBV20-1
j_call: TRBJ1-5
cdr3_aa: CSASPKGSNQPQHF

cdr3_length: 16
v_call: TRBV4-1
j_call: TRBJ2-3
cdr3_aa: CASSQVVGQGYHTQYF

cdr3_length: 17
v_call: TRBV19
j_call: TRBJ1-3
cdr3_aa: CASSTRGTGASGNTIYF

cdr3_length: 16
v_call: TRBV6-2/TRBV6-3
j_call: TRBJ2-1
cdr3_aa: CASSYGLAGGENEQFF

cdr3_length: 13
v_call: TRBV20-1
j_call: TRBJ1-1
cdr3_aa: CSARNRMNTEAFF

cdr3_length: 14
v_call: TRBV29-1
j_call: TRBJ2-3
cdr3_aa: CSVAGSLRTDTQYF

cdr3_length: 16
v_call: TRBV29-1
j_call: TRBJ2-3
cdr3_aa: CSVAASGGSSTDTQYF

cdr3_length: 11
v_call: TRBV15
j_call: TRBJ1-1
cdr3_aa: CATSSRGPAFF

cdr3_length: 14
v_call: TRBV11-2
j_call: TRBJ1-3
cdr3_aa: CASSLGLGGNTIYF